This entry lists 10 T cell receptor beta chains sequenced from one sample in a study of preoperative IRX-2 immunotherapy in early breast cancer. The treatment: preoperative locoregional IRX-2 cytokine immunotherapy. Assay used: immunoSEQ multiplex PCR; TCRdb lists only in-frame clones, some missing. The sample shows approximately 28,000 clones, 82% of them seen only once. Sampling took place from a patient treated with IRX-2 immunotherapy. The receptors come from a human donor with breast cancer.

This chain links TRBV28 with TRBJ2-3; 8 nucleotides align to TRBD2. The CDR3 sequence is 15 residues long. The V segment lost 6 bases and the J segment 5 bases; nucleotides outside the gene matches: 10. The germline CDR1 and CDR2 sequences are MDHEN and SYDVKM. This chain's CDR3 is CASRQGGLELDTQYF. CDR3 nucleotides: TGTGCCAGCAGACAAGGGGGACTAGAATTAGATACGCAGTATTTT.

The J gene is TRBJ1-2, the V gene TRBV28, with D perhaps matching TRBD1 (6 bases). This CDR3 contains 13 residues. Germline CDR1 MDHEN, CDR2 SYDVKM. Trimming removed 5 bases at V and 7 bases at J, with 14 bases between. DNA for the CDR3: TGTGCCAGCAGTCTCAGGGGTTTGGTTGGCTACACCTTC. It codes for CASSLRGLVGYTF.

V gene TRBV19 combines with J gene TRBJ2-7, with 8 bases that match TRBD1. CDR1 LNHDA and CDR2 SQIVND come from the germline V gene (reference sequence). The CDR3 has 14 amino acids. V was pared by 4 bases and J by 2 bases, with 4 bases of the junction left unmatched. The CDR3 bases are TGTGCCAGTAGTACCCAGACAGGGGCCTACGAGCAGTACTTC. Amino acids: CASSTQTGAYEQYF.

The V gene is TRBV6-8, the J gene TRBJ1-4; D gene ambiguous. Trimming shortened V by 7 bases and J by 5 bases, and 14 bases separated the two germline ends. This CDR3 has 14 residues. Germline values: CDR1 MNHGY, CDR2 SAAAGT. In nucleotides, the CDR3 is TGTGCCAGCACCCCTTGGACGGAGAATGAAAAACTGTTTTTT. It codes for CASTPWTENEKLFF.

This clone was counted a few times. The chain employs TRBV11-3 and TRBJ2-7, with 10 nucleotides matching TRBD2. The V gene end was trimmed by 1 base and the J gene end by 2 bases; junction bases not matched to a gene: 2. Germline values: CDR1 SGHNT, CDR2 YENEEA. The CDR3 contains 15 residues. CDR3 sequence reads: CASSLGTSGAYEQYF. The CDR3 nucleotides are TGTGCCAGCAGCTTAGGGACTAGCGGTGCCTACGAGCAGTACTTC.

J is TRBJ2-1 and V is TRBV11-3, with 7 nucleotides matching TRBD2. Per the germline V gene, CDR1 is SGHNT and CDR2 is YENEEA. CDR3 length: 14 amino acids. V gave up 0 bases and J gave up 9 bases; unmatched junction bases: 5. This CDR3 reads CASSLDPREGEQFF. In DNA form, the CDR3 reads TGTGCCAGCAGCTTAGATCCCAGGGAGGGTGAGCAGTTCTTC.

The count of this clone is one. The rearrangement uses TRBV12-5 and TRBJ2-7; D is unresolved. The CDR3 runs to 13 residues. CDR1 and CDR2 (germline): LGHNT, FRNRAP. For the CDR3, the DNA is TGTGCCAGCACCCCCTGGTTGACATACGAGCAGTACTTC. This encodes CASTPWLTYEQYF.

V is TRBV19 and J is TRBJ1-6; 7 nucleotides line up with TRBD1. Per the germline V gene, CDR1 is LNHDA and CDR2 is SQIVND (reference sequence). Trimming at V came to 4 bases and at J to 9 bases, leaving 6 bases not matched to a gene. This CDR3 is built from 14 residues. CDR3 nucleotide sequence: TGTGCCAGTAGTAACCGGGACAGCCCTTCACCCCTCCACTTT. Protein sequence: CASSNRDSPSPLHF.

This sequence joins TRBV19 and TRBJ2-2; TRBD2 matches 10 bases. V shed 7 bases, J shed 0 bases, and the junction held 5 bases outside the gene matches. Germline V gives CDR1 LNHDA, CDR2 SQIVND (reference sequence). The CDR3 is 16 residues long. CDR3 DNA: TGTGCCAGTATGGGGCTAGCGGGGGCGAACACCGGGGAGCTGTTTTTT. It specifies CASMGLAGANTGELFF.

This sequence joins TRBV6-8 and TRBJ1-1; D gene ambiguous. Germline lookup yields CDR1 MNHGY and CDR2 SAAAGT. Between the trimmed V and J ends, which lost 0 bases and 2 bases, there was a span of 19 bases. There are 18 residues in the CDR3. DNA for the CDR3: TGTGCCAGCAGTTACTCGGTGGGCCAACGCGGGGATAACACTGAAGCTTTCTTT. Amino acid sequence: CASSYSVGQRGDNTEAFF.